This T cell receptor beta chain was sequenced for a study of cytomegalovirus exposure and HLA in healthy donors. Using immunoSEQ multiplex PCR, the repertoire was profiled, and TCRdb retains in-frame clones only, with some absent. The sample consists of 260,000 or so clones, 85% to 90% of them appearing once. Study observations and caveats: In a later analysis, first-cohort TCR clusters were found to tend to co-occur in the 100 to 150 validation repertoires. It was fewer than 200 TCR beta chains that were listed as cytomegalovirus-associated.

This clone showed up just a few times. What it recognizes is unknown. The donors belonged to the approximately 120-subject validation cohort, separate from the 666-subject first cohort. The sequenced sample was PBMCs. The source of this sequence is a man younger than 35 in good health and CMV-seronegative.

The CDR3 here is CASSQAGEQYF. The CDR3 bases are TGCGCCAGCAGCCAGGCGGGCGAGCAGTACTTC. The rearrangement links TRBV4-3 to TRBJ2-7, with a tentative D call TRBD2 (5 bases). The CDR3 runs to 11 residues. V was trimmed by 3 bases and J by 6 bases, leaving 6 bases between them. Germline lookup yields CDR1 LGHNA and CDR2 YSLEER.